This T cell receptor (beta chain) was sequenced in a study of tumor and adjacent non-tumor tissue in lung cancer. RNA was extracted from bulk tissue without any cell sorting. TCRbeta libraries were built with three rounds of nested PCR, modified from ARM-PCR. TCRdb used MiXCR to reprocess the multiplex PCR reads, holding one entry per CDR3 protein. The data hold 200,000 to 250,000 distinct CDR3 sequences, with about two thirds observed a single time. This CDR3 spans 16 amino acids. The germline gives CDR1 KGHDR, CDR2 SFDVKD. V lost 4 bases and J lost 5, with 17 bases in between. About this clonotype itself: Its antigen is unidentified.

Study observations and caveats: Shorter survival was associated with higher TCR diversity in tumors. TCR diversity was significantly greater in tumor than normal lung tissue.

This chain links TRBV24-1 with TRBJ2-1; D possibly matches TRBD1 or TRBD2 (5 bases each). The material sequenced was lung tumor tissue. The source is a man aged 55 to 70 with non-small cell lung cancer. CDR3 sequence: CATSEPTGPSHNEQFF. The CDR3 DNA reads TGTGCCACCAGTGAGCCTACGGGACCGAGCCACAATGAGCAGTTCTTC.